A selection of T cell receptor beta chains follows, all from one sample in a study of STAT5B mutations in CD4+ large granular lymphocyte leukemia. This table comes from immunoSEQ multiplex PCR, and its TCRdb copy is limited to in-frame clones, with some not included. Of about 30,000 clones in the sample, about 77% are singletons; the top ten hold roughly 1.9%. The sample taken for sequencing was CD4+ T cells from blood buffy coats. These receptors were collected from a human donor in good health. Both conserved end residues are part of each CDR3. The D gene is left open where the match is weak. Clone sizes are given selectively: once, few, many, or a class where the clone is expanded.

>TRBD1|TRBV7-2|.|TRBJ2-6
CASSLGTGVRANVLTF
TGTGCCAGCAGCCTCGGGACAGGGGTACGGGCCAACGTCCTGACTTTC
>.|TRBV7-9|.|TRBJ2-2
CASSFRRGLPRGGELFF
TGTGCCAGCAGCTTTCGGCGGGGACTTCCTCGGGGCGGGGAGCTGTTTTTT
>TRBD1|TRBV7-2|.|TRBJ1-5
CASSPGGGNQPQHF
TGTGCCAGCAGCCCAGGGGGCGGCAATCAGCCCCAGCATTTT
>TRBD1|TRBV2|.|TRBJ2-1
CASSSLGTGDYNEQFF
TGTGCCAGCAGCTCTCTCGGGACAGGCGACTACAATGAGCAGTTCTTC
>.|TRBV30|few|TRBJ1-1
CAWCRNLNTEAFF
TGTGCCTGGTGCCGAAACCTGAACACTGAAGCTTTCTTT
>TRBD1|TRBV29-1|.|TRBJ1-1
CTSGTGDTEAFF
TGCACCTCCGGGACAGGGGACACTGAAGCTTTCTTT
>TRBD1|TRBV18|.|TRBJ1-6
CASSYEQGRGSPLHF
TGTGCCAGCTCATACGAACAGGGGAGGGGTTCACCCCTCCACTTT
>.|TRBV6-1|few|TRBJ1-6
CASSEKGSRWALHF
TGTGCCAGCAGTGAGAAGGGTTCCCGATGGGCCCTCCACTTT
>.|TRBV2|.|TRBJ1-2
CASSEDFNYGYTF
TGTGCCAGCAGTGAAGATTTCAACTATGGCTACACCTTC
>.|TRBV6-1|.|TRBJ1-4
CASSEAMTYEKLFF
TGTGCCAGCAGTGAAGCGATGACCTATGAAAAACTGTTTTTT
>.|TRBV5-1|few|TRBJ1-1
CASSLALRGNTEAFF
TGCGCCAGCAGCTTGGCCCTCAGAGGAAACACTGAAGCTTTCTTT
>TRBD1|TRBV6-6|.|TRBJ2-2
CASSYAGTGTGELFF
TGTGCCAGCAGTTACGCCGGGACAGGGACCGGGGAGCTGTTTTTT
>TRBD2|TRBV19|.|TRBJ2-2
CASSNRLAGGPAGELFF
TGTGCCAGTAGTAACCGACTAGCGGGAGGGCCAGCCGGGGAGCTGTTTTTT
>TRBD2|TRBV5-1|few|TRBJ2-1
CASSFGLAGGPGEQFF
TGCGCCAGCAGCTTCGGACTAGCGGGAGGGCCAGGTGAGCAGTTCTTC
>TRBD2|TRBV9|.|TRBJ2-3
CASSVRGGAGSKRTDTQYF
TGTGCCAGCAGCGTAAGAGGTGGAGCGGGATCTAAGCGGACAGATACGCAGTATTTT
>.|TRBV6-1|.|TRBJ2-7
CASSENWGPTEQYF
TGTGCCAGCAGTGAAAACTGGGGGCCTACCGAGCAGTACTTC
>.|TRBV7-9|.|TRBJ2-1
CASSLGVSSYNEQFF
TGTGCCAGCAGCTTGGGGGTAAGCTCCTACAATGAGCAGTTCTTC
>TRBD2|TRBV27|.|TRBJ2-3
CASSLRASGTSTDTQYF
TGTGCCAGCAGTTTACGGGCTAGCGGGACTAGCACAGATACGCAGTATTTT
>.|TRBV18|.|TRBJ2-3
CASSPRRRRMTDTQYF
TGTGCCAGCTCACCCCGACGTCGCAGAATGACAGATACGCAGTATTTT
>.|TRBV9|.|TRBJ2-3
CASSVAPGVKDTQYF
TGTGCCAGCAGCGTAGCGCCAGGGGTCAAAGATACGCAGTATTTT
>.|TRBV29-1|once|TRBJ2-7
CSVGQTPHEQYF
TGCAGCGTTGGACAGACTCCCCACGAGCAGTACTTC
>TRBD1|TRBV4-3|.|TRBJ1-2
CASRRDRANYGYTF
TGCGCCAGCAGGCGGGACAGGGCTAACTATGGCTACACCTTC
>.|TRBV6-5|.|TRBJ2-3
CASKIRDTQYF
TGTGCCAGCAAGATTCGAGATACGCAGTATTTT
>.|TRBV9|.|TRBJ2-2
CASSVAGTGELFF
TGTGCCAGCAGCGTAGCCGGCACCGGGGAGCTGTTTTTT
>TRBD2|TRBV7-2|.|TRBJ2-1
CASSFGRGAKDEQFF
TGTGCCAGCAGCTTCGGGCGGGGGGCAAAGGATGAGCAGTTCTTC
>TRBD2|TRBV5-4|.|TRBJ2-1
CASSLPPAGANNEQFF
TGTGCCAGCAGCCTACCTCCGGCGGGAGCGAACAATGAGCAGTTCTTC
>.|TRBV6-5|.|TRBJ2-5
CASSSTTTPGETQYF
TGTGCCAGCAGTTCTACGACTACCCCGGGGGAGACCCAGTACTTC
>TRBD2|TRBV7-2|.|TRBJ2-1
CASRPPGLGYNEQFF
TGTGCCAGCAGACCGCCGGGACTAGGCTACAATGAGCAGTTCTTC
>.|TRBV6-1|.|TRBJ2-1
CASSRDPSVGNEQFF
TGTGCCAGCAGCCGGGACCCTTCGGTCGGCAATGAGCAGTTCTTC
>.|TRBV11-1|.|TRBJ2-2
CASSTPGTHYRSGELFF
TGTGCCAGCAGCACCCCTGGGACACACTATAGGAGCGGGGAGCTGTTTTTT
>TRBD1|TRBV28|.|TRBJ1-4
CASSSNPGSHRGEKLFF
TGTGCCAGCAGCTCCAACCCGGGGTCCCACAGGGGTGAAAAACTGTTTTTT
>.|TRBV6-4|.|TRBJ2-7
CASRGGLKSGFGVYEQYF
TGTGCCAGCAGAGGGGGACTTAAATCGGGATTCGGGGTCTACGAGCAGTACTTC
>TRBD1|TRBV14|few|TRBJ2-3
CASSQGTGGTDTQYF
TGTGCCAGCAGCCAAGGGACAGGGGGCACAGATACGCAGTATTTT
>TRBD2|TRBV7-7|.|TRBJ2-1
CASSPRTSGNEQFF
TGTGCTAGCAGCCCCCGGACTAGCGGCAATGAGCAGTTCTTC
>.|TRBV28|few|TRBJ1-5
CASSLVGRSNQPQHF
TGTGCCAGCAGTTTAGTGGGCAGGAGCAATCAGCCCCAGCATTTT
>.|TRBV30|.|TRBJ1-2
CAWSADYGYTF
TGTGCCTGGAGTGCAGACTATGGCTACACCTTC
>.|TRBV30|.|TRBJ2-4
CAWSASANIQYF
TGTGCCTGGAGTGCGTCGGCAAACATTCAGTACTTC
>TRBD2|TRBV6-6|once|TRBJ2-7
CASSARLAGRSGQYF
TGTGCCAGCAGTGCCAGGTTAGCGGGCCGTTCGGGGCAGTACTTC
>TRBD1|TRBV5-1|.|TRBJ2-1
CASSLVTGVNNEQFF
TGCGCCAGCAGCTTGGTGACAGGGGTCAACAATGAGCAGTTCTTC
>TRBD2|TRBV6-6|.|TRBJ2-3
CASTELAGGGDTQYF
TGTGCCAGCACTGAACTAGCGGGAGGAGGAGATACGCAGTATTTT